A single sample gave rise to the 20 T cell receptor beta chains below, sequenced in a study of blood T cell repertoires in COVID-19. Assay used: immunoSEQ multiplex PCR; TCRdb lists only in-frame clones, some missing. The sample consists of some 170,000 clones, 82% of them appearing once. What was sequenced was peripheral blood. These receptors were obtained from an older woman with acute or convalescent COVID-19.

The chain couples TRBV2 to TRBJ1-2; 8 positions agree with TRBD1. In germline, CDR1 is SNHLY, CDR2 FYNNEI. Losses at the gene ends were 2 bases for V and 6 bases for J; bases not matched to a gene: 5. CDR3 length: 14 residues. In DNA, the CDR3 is TGTGCCAGCAGTGAAAATCAGGGGGCAAATGGCTACACCTTC. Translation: CASSENQGANGYTF.

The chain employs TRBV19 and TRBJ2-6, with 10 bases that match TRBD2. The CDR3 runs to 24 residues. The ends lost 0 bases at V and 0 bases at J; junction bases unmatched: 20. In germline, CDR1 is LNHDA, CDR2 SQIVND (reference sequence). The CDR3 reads CASSIDRASGGPGASHSGANVLTF. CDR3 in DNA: TGTGCCAGTAGTATAGATCGGGCTAGCGGGGGTCCCGGGGCTTCACACTCTGGGGCCAACGTCCTGACTTTC.

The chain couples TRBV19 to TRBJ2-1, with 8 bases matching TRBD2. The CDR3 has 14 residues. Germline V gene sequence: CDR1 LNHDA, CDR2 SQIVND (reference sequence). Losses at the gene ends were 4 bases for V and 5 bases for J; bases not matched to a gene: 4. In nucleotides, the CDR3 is TGTGCCAGTAGTACCTTAGCGGGAAACAATGAGCAGTTCTTC. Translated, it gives CASSTLAGNNEQFF.

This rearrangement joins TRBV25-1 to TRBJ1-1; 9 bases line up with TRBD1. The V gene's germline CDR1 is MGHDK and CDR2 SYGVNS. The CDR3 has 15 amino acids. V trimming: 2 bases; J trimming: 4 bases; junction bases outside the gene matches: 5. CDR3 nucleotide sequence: TGTGCCAGCAGTGAAAGAGAGACAGGGGGCACTGAAGCTTTCTTT. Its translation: CASSERETGGTEAFF.

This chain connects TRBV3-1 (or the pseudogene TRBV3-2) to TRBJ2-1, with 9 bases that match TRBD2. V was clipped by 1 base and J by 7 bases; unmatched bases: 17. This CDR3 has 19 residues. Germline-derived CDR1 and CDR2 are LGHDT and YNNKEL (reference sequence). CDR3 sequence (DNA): TGTGCCAGCAGCCAAGGCCTAAACTTAGCGGGGGTGATCCTTAATGAGCAGTTCTTC. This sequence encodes CASSQGLNLAGVILNEQFF.

The CDR3 here is CASSRPSGYEQYF. The CDR3 DNA sequence: TGTGCCAGCAGCCGTCCGAGCGGCTACGAGCAGTACTTC. This chain uses TRBV5-5 with TRBJ2-7; tentatively, D is TRBD2 (5 bases). The V end was cut by 4 bases, the J end by 3 bases, with 11 bases between. Germline V gene lookup returns CDR1 SGHKS and CDR2 YYEKEE (reference sequence). The CDR3 is made up of 13 amino acids.

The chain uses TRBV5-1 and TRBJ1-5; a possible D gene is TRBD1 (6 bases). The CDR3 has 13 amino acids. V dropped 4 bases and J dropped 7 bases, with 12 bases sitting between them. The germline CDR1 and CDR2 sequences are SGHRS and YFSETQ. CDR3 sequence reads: CASSPTGLQPQHF. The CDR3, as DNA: TGCGCCAGCAGCCCGACAGGCTTGCAGCCCCAGCATTTT.

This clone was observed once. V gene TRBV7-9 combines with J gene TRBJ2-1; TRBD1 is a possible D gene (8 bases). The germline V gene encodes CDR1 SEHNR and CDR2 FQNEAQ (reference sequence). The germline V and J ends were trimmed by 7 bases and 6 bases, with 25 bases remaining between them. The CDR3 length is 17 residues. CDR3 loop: CASTPYRDYRGGNEQFF. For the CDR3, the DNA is TGTGCCAGCACCCCTTATAGGGATTACAGGGGGGGCAATGAGCAGTTCTTC.

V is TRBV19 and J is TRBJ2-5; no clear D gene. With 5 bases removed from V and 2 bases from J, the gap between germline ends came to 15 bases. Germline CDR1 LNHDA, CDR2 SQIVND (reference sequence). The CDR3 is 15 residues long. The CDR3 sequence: CASSLEYVGQETQYF. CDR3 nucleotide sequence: TGTGCCAGTAGTTTGGAGTACGTCGGACAAGAGACCCAGTACTTC.

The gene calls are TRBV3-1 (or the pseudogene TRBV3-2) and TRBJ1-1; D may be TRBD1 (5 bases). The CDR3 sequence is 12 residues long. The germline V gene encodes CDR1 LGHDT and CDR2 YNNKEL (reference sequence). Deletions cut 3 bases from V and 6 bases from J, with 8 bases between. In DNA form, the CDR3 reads TGTGCCAGCAGCCACTTGACAGCTGAAGCTTTCTTT. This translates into CASSHLTAEAFF.

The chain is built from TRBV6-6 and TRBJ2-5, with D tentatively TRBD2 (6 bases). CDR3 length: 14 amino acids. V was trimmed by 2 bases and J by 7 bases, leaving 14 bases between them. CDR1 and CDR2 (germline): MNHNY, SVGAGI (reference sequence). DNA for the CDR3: TGTGCCAGCAGTTACAGGGACTCAGTACGGACCCAGTACTTC. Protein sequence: CASSYRDSVRTQYF.

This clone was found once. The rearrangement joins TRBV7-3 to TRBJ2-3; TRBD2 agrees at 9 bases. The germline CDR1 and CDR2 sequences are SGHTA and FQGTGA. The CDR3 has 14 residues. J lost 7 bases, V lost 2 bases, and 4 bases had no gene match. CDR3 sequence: CASSLAGGRNTQYF. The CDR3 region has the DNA TGTGCCAGCAGCTTAGCGGGGGGGCGTAATACGCAGTATTTT. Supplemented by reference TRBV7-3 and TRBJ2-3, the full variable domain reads GAGVSQTPSNKVTEKGKYVELRCDPISGHTALYWYRQSLGQGPEFLIYFQGTGAADDSGLPNDRFFAVRPEGSVSTLKIQRTERGDSAVYLCASSLAGGRNTQYFGPGTRLTVL.

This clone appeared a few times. The CDR3 protein is CATSDLETQYF. The CDR3 DNA follows: TGTGCCACCAGTGATCTAGAGACCCAGTACTTC. V gene TRBV24-1 combines with J gene TRBJ2-5; D remains unclear. The germline gives CDR1 KGHDR, CDR2 SFDVKD. The CDR3 sequence is 11 residues long. The germline V and J ends were trimmed by 3 bases and 4 bases, with 2 bases remaining between them.

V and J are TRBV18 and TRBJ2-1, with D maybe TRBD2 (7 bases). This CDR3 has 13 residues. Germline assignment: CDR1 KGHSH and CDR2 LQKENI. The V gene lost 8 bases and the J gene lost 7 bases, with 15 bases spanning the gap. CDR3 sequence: CASAGGRVNEQFF. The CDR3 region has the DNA TGTGCCAGCGCCGGGGGGCGGGTTAATGAGCAGTTCTTC.

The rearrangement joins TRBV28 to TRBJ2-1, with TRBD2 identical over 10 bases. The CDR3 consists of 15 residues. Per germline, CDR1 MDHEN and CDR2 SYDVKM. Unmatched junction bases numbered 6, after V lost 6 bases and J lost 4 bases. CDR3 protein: CASSPRTSGYNEQFF. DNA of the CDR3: TGTGCCAGCAGCCCTCGGACTAGCGGATACAATGAGCAGTTCTTC.

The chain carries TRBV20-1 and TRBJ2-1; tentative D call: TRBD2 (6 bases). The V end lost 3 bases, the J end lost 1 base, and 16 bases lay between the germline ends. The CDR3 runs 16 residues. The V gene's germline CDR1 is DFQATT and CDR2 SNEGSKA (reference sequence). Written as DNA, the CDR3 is TGCAGTGCTAGTTCAAGGGGCGGGGAGTCCTACAATGAGCAGTTCTTC. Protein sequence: CSASSRGGESYNEQFF.

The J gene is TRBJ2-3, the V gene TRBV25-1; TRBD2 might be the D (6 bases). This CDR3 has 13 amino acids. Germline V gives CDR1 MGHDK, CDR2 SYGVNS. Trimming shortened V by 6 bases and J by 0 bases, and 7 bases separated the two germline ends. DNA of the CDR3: TGTGCCAGCAGCGGGGGAAGCACAGATACGCAGTATTTT. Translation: CASSGGSTDTQYF.

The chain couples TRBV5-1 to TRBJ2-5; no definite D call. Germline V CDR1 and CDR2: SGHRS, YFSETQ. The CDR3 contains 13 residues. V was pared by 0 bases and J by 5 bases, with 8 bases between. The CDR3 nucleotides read TGCGCCAGCAGCTTGGGTCGTGTTGAGACCCAGTACTTC. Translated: CASSLGRVETQYF. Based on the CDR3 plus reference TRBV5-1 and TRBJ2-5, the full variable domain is KAGVTQTPRYLIKTRGQQVTLSCSPISGHRSVSWYQQTPGQGLQFLFEYFSETQRNKGNFPGRFSGRQFSNSRSEMNVSTLELGDSALYLCASSLGRVETQYFGPGTRLLVL.

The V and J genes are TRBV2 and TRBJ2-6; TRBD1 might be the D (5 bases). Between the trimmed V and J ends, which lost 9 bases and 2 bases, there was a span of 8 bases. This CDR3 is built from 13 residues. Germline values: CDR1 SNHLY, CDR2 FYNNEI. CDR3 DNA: TGTGCCAGTCAGGGAACTGGGGCCAACGTCCTGACTTTC. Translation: CASQGTGANVLTF.

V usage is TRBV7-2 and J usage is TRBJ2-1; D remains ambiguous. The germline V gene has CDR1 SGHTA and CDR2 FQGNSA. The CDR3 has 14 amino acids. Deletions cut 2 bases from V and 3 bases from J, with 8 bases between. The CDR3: CASSLPQVYNEQFF. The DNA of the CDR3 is TGTGCCAGCAGCTTACCCCAGGTCTACAATGAGCAGTTCTTC.